Following are 11 T cell receptor beta chains from one sample sequenced in a study of PD-L1 blockade in urothelial cancer (dated by TCRdb to about 2017). The protocol used for the library was the immunoSEQ multiplex PCR assay. In TCRdb, the immuneACCESS table is reduced to in-frame sequences with V and J assigned. These tables do not hold every clone; where another copy was compared, an unresolved V gene accounts for under half, and the others remain unexplained. The sample table holds approximately 50,000 clones, of which around 90% were seen once. Around 8% of the sample is taken by the ten largest. The specimen was PBMCs, collected around atezolizumab (anti-PD-L1) treatment. The receptors were sampled from a man between 60 and 75 years old with urothelial cancer.

The J gene is TRBJ2-1, the V gene TRBV7-2; TRBD2 agrees at 13 bases. The trim removed 5 bases at V and 6 bases at J, leaving 7 bases unmatched. Germline CDR1 and CDR2: SGHTA and FQGNSA. The CDR3 contains 16 residues. For the CDR3, the DNA is TGTGCCAGCAGCCCTCCAACTAGCGGGGGGGCCAATGAGCAGTTCTTC. Encoded protein: CASSPPTSGGANEQFF.

The rearrangement links TRBV5-1 to TRBJ2-7, with TRBD2 matching 8 bases. The J segment lost 6 bases and the V segment lost 6 bases, leaving 8 bases of the junction unmatched. Looked up from germline, CDR1 is SGHRS and CDR2 is YFSETQ. The CDR3 extends over 13 amino acids. CDR3 DNA: TGCGCCAGCACCGAGCCCGGGGGGGGCGAGCAGTACTTC. Amino acid sequence: CASTEPGGGEQYF. Full variable domain (missing parts from reference TRBV5-1 and TRBJ2-7): KAGVTQTPRYLIKTRGQQVTLSCSPISGHRSVSWYQQTPGQGLQFLFEYFSETQRNKGNFPGRFSGRQFSNSRSEMNVSTLELGDSALYLCASTEPGGGEQYFGPGTRLTVT.

The chain couples TRBV5-1 to TRBJ1-4; D ambiguous. Deletions cut 5 bases from V and 0 bases from J, with 8 bases between. The CDR3 extends over 14 amino acids. Germline V gene sequence: CDR1 SGHRS, CDR2 YFSETQ. In nucleotides, the CDR3 is TGCGCCAGCAGAATCGGGGCAACTAATGAAAAACTGTTTTTT. As protein: CASRIGATNEKLFF.

The chain carries TRBV7-9 and TRBJ2-6; possible D gene TRBD1, 6 bases. The CDR3 is 17 residues long. Germline CDR1 reads SEHNR; CDR2 reads FQNEAQ (reference sequence). V gave up 5 bases and J gave up 0 bases, with 14 bases separating them. The CDR3 region is CASSPGVDSSGANVLTF. CDR3 sequence (DNA): TGTGCCAGCAGCCCAGGGGTCGATAGCTCTGGGGCCAACGTCCTGACTTTC.

The genes are TRBV2 and TRBJ1-1; TRBD1 agrees at 11 bases. CDR1 is SNHLY and CDR2 is FYNNEI in the germline V gene. J was trimmed by 3 bases and V by 6 bases; bases with no gene match: 9. This CDR3 is built from 16 residues. This CDR3 is CASRWDRGEFDTEAFF. CDR3 coding DNA: TGTGCCAGCAGATGGGACAGGGGGGAGTTTGACACTGAAGCTTTCTTT. The entire variable domain, with the rest obtained from reference TRBV2 and TRBJ1-1, is as follows: EPEVTQTPSHQVTQMGQEVILRCVPISNHLYFYWYRQILGQKVEFLVSFYNNEISEKSEIFDDQFSVERPDGSNFTLKIRSTKLEDSAMYFCASRWDRGEFDTEAFFGQGTRLTVV.

V gene TRBV6-5 combines with J gene TRBJ1-5; a weak D match, TRBD1 (6 bases). V was clipped by 4 bases and J by 3 bases, with 10 bases between them. The germline V gene has CDR1 MNHEY and CDR2 SVGAGI. This CDR3 is built from 14 residues. CDR3 in DNA: TGTGCCAGCAGTTCCGGACAGCACAATCAGCCCCAGCATTTT. Protein sequence: CASSSGQHNQPQHF.

The CDR3 nucleotides read TGCGCCAGCAGACAGGGGTCAACTAATGAAAAACTGTTTTTT. Protein sequence: CASRQGSTNEKLFF. V is TRBV5-1 and J is TRBJ1-4; 7 bases agree with TRBD1. CDR3 length equals 14 residues. V trimming: 5 bases; J trimming: 0 bases; junction bases outside the gene matches: 1. Germline V gene lookup returns CDR1 SGHRS and CDR2 YFSETQ.

The chain uses TRBV5-8 and TRBJ1-3; D is unresolved. V lost 4 bases and J 3 bases, leaving 14 bases between the germline ends. The CDR3 length is 15 residues. Germline CDR1 is SGHTS and CDR2 is YDEGEE. CDR3 in amino acids: CASSRGSGGGNTIYF. In DNA, the CDR3 is TGTGCCAGCAGCCGGGGATCTGGAGGTGGAAACACCATATATTTT.

The chain employs TRBV7-2 and TRBJ2-1, with TRBD2 identical over 7 bases. The CDR3 length is 15 residues. The J segment lost 5 bases and the V segment lost 2 bases, leaving 6 bases of the junction unmatched. CDR1 and CDR2 from the germline V gene are SGHTA and FQGNSA. The CDR3 loop reads CASSLFLAADNEQFF. The CDR3 bases are TGTGCCAGCAGCTTATTCCTAGCGGCGGACAATGAGCAGTTCTTC.

The V and J genes are TRBV11-2 and TRBJ2-3, with D perhaps TRBD2 (7 bases). V gave up 1 base and J gave up 6 bases, with 17 bases separating them. Germline assignment: CDR1 SGHAT and CDR2 FQNNGV. The CDR3 runs 16 residues. The CDR3 DNA reads TGTGCCAGCAGCTTAGTGGGGGGGCCCGAGGCGGATACGCAGTATTTT. This encodes CASSLVGGPEADTQYF.

The genes are TRBV6-6 and TRBJ2-7; 9 positions match TRBD1. V shed 5 bases, J shed 5 bases, and the junction held 10 bases outside the gene matches. CDR3 length: 15 amino acids. Germline values: CDR1 MNHNY, CDR2 SVGAGI (reference sequence). The CDR3 sequence is CASSPYGTGLDEQYF. CDR3 bases: TGTGCCAGCAGTCCTTATGGGACAGGGCTCGACGAGCAGTACTTC.